This T cell receptor (beta chain) comes out of a study of cytomegalovirus exposure and HLA in healthy donors. Whole-study results and caveats: Sequencing probably produced one cluster of sequence variants that were highly shared. Equally common other TCR beta chains were less clonally expanded than HLA-associated ones, a later analysis found.

A word on this clone: No antigen is known for it.

With V trimmed by 3 bases and J by 2 bases, 10 bases remained unmatched. The CDR3 loop spans 16 amino acids. CDR1 and CDR2 from the germline V gene are LGHNA and YNFKEQ. At sampling all donors were nominally healthy, likely with unrecorded immune exposures. Amplification used 60 Vbeta primers and 13 Jbeta primers. Method: immunoSEQ multiplex PCR; TCRdb's copy keeps in-frame clones and lacks some. The sample shows about 97,000 clones, roughly 74% of them seen only once. Sequencing was carried out using PBMCs. The sequence was collected from a woman between 40 and 50 years old in good health and CMV-seronegative. The V and J genes are TRBV4-2 and TRBJ2-7, with 7 bases matching TRBD1. In nucleotides, the CDR3 is TGTGCCAGCAGCCAGCTCTCCGGACAGGTGACCTACGAGCAGTACTTC. The encoded protein is CASSQLSGQVTYEQYF.